The 3 T cell receptor beta chains below come from one sample, sequenced in a study of cytomegalovirus exposure and HLA in healthy donors. Clones were sequenced by immunoSEQ multiplex PCR, and TCRdb holds only the in-frame ones, with some missing. The sample contains some 140,000 clones, 75% to 90% of which appear only once. The source material was PBMCs. All receptors derive from a woman between 18 and 30 years old in good health and CMV-seropositive.

The chain combines TRBV19 with TRBJ2-2, with 7 positions matching TRBD1. The CDR3 extends over 15 amino acids. Germline values: CDR1 LNHDA, CDR2 SQIVND (reference sequence). The V gene end was trimmed by 3 bases and the J gene end by 7 bases; junction bases not matched to a gene: 8. As DNA, the CDR3 is TGTGCCAGTAGTATCCGACAGGGTAAAGGCGGGGAGCTGTTTTTT. It specifies CASSIRQGKGGELFF.

This chain links TRBV7-6 with TRBJ2-3, with TRBD2 matching over 8 bases. V trimming: 5 bases; J trimming: 5 bases; junction bases outside the gene matches: 9. The germline V gene encodes CDR1 SGHVS and CDR2 FNYEAQ. The CDR3 extends over 15 amino acids. The CDR3, as DNA: TGTGCCAGCAGCCTAACCGGGGGGGCCGTAGATACGCAGTATTTT. It codes for CASSLTGGAVDTQYF.

The chain uses TRBV5-4 and TRBJ2-3; TRBD2 aligns across 11 bases. Germline lookup yields CDR1 SGHNT and CDR2 YYREEE (reference sequence). The CDR3 runs to 16 residues. Trimming cost V 5 bases and J 3 bases; bases outside gene matches: 8. CDR3 DNA: TGTGCCAGCAGTCGTAGCGGGGGGGCCGGAACAGATACGCAGTATTTT. Its protein is CASSRSGGAGTDTQYF.